This T cell receptor beta chain derives from a study of cytomegalovirus exposure and HLA in healthy donors. Across the study: Around 200 million T cells yielded approximately 100 million unique TCR beta sequences, as an earlier analysis found.

This CDR3 is 17 amino acids long. V lost 5 bases to trimming and J lost 2 bases, with 18 bases between them. Germline V gene sequence: CDR1 MNHEY, CDR2 SMNVEV (reference sequence). Whole-study results and caveats: Later analysis identified several of the most significant clusters that appeared linked to common viral pathogens. A later analysis reportedly found that, within productive TCRs, an Asian-associated ancestry cluster had fewer N-insertions than the mean observed across the approximately 690 donors. The study listed roughly 160 cytomegalovirus-associated TCR beta chains.

With regard to this clone: The target antigen is unknown.

The PCR was carried out with 60 Vbeta primers and 13 Jbeta primers. Sequencing was performed with immunoSEQ multiplex PCR; in TCRdb, only in-frame clones are kept and a portion is missing. The data contain 150,000 to 250,000 clones, around 81% of them singletons. The chain carries TRBV27 and TRBJ1-4; the D gene is possibly TRBD1 (6 bases). The TCR was taken from a young man in good health and CMV-seronegative. Sequencing used PBMCs. The CDR3 region is CASSTFDRRYTNEKLFF. The DNA of the CDR3 is TGTGCCAGCAGTACCTTTGACAGGCGGTACACTAATGAAAAACTGTTTTTT.